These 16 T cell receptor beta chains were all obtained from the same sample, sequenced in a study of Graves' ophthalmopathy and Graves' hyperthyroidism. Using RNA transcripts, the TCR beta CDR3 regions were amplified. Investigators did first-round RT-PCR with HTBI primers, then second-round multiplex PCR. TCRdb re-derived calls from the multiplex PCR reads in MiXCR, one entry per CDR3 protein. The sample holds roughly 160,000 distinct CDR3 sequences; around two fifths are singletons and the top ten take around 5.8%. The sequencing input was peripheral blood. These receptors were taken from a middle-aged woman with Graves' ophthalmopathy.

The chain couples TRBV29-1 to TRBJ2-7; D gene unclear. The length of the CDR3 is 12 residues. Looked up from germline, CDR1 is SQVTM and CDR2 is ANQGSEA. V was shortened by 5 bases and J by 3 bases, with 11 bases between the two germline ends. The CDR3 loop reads CSVRQSYYEQYF. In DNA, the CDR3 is TGCAGCGTTCGTCAGTCGTACTACGAGCAGTACTTC.

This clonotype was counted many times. CDR3 sequence reads: CSAGNPAGQGAGELFF. The CDR3 nucleotides read TGCAGTGCTGGAAATCCCGCGGGACAGGGGGCCGGGGAGCTGTTTTTT. V is TRBV20-1 and J is TRBJ2-2; 11 nucleotides match TRBD1. V trimming: 5 bases; J trimming: 6 bases; junction bases outside the gene matches: 11. This CDR3 has 16 residues. CDR1 and CDR2 from the germline V gene are DFQATT and SNEGSKA (reference sequence).

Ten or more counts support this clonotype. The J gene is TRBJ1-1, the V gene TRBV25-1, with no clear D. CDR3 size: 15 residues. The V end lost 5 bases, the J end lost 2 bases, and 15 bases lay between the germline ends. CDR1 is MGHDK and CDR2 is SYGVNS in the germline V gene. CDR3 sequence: CASSPVDGVNTEAFF. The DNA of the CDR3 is TGTGCCAGCAGTCCCGTCGACGGGGTTAACACTGAAGCTTTCTTT.

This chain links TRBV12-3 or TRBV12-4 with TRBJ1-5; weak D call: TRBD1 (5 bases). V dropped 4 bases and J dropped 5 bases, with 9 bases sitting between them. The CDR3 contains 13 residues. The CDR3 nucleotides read TGTGCCAGCAGTTCAGGGTTACATCAGCCCCAGCATTTT. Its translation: CASSSGLHQPQHF.

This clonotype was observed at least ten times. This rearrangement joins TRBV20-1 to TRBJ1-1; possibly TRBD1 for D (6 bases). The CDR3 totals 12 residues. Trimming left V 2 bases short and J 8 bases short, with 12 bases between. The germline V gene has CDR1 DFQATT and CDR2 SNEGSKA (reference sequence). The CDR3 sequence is CSARSTGWEAFF. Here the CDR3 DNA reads TGCAGTGCTAGATCGACAGGTTGGGAAGCTTTCTTT.

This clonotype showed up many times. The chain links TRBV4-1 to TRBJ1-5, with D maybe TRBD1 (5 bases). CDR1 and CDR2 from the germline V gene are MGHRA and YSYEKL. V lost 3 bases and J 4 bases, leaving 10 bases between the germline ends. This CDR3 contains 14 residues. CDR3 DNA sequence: TGCGCCAGCAGCCATCAGGGTACTAATCAGCCCCAGCATTTT. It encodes CASSHQGTNQPQHF.

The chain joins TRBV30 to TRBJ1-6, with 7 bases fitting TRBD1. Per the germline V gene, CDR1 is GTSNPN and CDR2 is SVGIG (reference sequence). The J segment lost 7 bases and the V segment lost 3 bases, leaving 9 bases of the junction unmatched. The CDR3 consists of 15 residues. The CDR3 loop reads CAWREQGMRNSPLHF. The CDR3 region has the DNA TGTGCCTGGAGGGAACAGGGGATGAGAAATTCACCCCTCCACTTT.

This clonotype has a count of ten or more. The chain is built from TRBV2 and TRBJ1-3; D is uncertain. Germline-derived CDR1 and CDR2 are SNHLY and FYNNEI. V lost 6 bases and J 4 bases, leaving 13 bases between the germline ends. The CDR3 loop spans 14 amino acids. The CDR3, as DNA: TGTGCCAGCAGCGCAGCCGCGAGAGGAAACACCATATATTTT. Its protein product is CASSAAARGNTIYF.

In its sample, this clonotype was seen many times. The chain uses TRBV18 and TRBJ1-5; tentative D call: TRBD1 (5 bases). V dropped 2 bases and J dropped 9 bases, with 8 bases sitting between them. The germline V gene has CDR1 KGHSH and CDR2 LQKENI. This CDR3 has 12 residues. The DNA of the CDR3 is TGTGCCAGCTCACCATCGGGGCCGCCCCAGCATTTT. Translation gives CASSPSGPPQHF.

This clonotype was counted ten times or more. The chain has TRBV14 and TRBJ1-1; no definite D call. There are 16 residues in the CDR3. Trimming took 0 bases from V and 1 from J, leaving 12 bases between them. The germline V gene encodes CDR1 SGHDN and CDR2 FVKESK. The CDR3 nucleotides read TGTGCCAGCAGCCAAGATGGGCCAGTTAAGAACACTGAAGCTTTCTTT. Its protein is CASSQDGPVKNTEAFF.

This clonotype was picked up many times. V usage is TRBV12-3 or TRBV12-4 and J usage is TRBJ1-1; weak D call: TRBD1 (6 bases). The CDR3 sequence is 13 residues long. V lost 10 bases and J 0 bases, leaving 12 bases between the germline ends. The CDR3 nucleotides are TGTGCCATCAGGGGTGGGGTGAACACTGAAGCTTTCTTT. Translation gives CAIRGGVNTEAFF.

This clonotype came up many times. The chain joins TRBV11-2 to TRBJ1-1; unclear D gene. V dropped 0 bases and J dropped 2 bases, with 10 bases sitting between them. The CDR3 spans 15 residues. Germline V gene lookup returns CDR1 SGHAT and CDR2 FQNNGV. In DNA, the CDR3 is TGTGCCAGCAGCTTAGAGGGAACAGCTAACACTGAAGCTTTCTTT. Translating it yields CASSLEGTANTEAFF.

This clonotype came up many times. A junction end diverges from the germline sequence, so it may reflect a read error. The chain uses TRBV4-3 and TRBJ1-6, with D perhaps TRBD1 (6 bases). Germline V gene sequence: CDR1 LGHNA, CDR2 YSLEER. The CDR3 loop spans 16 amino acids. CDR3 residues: CASNQDQGWYNSPLHF. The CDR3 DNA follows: TGCGCCAGCAACCAAGATCAGGGGTGGTATAATTCACCCCTCCACTTT.

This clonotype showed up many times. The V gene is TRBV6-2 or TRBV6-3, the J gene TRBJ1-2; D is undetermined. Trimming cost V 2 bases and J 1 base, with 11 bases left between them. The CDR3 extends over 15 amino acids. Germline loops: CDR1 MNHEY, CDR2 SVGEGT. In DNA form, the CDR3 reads TGTGCCAGCAGTTACGAGGGAGGAATTAACTATGGCTACACCTTC. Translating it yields CASSYEGGINYGYTF.

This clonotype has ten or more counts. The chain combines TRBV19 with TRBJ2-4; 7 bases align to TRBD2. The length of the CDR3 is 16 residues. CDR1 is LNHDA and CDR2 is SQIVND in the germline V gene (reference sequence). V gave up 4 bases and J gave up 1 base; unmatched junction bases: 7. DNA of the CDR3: TGTGCCAGTAGTAGACAAGTGGGGGGGGCCAAAAACATTCAGTACTTC. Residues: CASSRQVGGAKNIQYF.

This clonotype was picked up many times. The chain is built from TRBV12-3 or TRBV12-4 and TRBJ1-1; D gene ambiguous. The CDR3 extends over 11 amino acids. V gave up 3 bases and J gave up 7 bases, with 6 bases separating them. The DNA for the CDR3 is TGTGCCAGCAGTTTGGGCGGTGAAGCTTTCTTT. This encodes CASSLGGEAFF.